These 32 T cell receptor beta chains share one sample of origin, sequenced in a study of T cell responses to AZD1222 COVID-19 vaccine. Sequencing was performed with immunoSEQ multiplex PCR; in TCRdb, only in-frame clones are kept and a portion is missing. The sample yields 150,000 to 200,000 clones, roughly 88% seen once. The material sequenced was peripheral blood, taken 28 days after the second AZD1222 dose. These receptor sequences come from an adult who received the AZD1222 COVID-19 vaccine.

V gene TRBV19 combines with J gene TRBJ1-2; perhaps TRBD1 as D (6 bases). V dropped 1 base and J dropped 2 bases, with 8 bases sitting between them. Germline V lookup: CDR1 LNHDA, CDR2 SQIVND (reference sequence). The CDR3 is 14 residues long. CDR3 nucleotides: TGTGCCAGTAGTATAGGGGACAAGAACTATGGCTACACCTTC. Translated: CASSIGDKNYGYTF.

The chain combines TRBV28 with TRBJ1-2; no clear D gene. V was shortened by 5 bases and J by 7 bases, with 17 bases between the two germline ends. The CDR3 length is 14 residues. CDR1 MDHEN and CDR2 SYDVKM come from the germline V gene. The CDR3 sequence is CASSVGLRKLGYTF. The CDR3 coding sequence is TGTGCCAGCAGTGTAGGGCTTCGGAAGCTTGGCTACACCTTC.

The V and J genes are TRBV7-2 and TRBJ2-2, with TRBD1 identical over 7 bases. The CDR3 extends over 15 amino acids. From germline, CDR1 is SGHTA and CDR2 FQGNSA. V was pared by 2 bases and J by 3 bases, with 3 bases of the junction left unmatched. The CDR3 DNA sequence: TGTGCCAGCAGCTTAACAGGACAGGACACCGGGGAGCTGTTTTTT. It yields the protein CASSLTGQDTGELFF. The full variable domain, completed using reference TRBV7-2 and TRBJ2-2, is GAGVSQSPSNKVTEKGKDVELRCDPISGHTALYWYRQSLGQGLEFLIYFQGNSAPDKSGLPSDRFSAERTGGSVSTLTIQRTQQEDSAVYLCASSLTGQDTGELFFGEGSRLTVL.

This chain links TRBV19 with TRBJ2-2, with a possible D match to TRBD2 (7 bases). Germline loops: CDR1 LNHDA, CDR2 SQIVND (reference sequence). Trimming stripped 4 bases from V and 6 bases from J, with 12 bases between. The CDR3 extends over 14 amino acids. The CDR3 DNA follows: TGTGCCAGTAGTAGCCGGGGGGCCTCCGGGGAGCTGTTTTTT. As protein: CASSSRGASGELFF.

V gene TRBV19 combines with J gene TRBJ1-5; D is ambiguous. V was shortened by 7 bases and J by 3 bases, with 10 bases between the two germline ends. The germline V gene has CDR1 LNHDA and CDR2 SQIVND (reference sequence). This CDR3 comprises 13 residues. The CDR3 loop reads CASTGNFNQPQHF. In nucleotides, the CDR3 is TGTGCCAGTACTGGAAATTTCAATCAGCCCCAGCATTTT.

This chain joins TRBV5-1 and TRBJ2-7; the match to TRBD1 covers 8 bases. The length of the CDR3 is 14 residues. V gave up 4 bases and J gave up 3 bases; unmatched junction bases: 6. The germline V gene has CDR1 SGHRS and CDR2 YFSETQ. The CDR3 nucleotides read TGCGCCAGCAGCGGGGTCACAGGGGGCTACGAGCAGTACTTC. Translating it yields CASSGVTGGYEQYF.

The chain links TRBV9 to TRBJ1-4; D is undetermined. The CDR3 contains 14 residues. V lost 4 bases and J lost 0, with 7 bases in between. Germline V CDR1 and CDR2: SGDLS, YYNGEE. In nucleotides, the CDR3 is TGTGCCAGCAGCAGGGCAACAACTAATGAAAAACTGTTTTTT. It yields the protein CASSRATTNEKLFF.

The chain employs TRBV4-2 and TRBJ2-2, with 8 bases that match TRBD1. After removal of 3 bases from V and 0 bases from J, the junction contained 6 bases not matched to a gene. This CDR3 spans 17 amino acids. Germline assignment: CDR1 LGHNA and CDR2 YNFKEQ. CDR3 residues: CASSHTGTGSNTGELFF. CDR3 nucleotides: TGTGCCAGCAGCCATACGGGGACAGGATCGAACACCGGGGAGCTGTTTTTT.

The CDR3 DNA follows: TGTGCCAGCAGCTCCCACGGGAGGACAGGGACTTCACCCCTCCACTTT. Its protein is CASSSHGRTGTSPLHF. The chain has TRBV7-8 and TRBJ1-6; TRBD1 matches at 8 bases. The V gene's germline CDR1 is SGHVS and CDR2 FQNEAQ. The CDR3 totals 16 residues. With V trimmed by 4 bases and J by 9 bases, 11 bases remained unmatched.

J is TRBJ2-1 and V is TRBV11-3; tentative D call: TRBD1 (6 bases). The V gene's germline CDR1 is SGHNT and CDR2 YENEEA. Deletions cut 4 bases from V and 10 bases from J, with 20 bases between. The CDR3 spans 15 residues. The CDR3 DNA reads TGTGCCAGCAGCTCGGAGACAGGAAGGGCGCGCGAGCAGTTCTTC. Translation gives CASSSETGRAREQFF.

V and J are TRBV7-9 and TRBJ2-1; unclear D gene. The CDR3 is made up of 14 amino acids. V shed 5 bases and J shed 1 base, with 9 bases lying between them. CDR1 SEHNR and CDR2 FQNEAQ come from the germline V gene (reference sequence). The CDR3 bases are TGTGCCAGCAGCCCCGAAGTTTCCTACAATGAGCAGTTCTTC. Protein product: CASSPEVSYNEQFF.

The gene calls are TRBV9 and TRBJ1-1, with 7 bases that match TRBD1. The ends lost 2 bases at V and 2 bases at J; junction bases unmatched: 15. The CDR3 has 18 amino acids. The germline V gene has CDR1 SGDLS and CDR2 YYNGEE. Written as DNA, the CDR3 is TGTGCCAGCAGCGTGATGGATGACAGGGCGGCAAGAAACACTGAAGCTTTCTTT. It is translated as CASSVMDDRAARNTEAFF.

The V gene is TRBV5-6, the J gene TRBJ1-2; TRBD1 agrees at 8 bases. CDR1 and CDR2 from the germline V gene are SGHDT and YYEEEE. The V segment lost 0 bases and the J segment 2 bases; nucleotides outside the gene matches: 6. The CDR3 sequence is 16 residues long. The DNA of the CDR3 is TGTGCCAGCAGCTTGGTCGGACAGGGTGGAAACTATGGCTACACCTTC. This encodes CASSLVGQGGNYGYTF.

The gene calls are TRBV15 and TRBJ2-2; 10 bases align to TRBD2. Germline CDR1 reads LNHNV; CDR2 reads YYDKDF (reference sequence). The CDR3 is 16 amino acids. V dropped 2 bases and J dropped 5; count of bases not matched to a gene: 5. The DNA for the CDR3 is TGTGCCACCAGCAGAACCACTAGCGGGGTAACCGGGGAGCTGTTTTTT. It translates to CATSRTTSGVTGELFF.

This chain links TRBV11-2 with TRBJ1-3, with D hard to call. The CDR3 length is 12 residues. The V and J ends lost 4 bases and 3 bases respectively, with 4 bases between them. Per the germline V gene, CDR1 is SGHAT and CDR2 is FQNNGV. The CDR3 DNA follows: TGTGCCAGCAGCTACAGTGGAAACACCATATATTTT. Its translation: CASSYSGNTIYF.

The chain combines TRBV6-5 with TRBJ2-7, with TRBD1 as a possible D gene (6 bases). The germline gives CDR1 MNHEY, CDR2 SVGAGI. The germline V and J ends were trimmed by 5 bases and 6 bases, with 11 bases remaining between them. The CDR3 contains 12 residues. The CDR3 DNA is TGTGCCAGCAGTCGGACAGTCGGCGAGCAGTACTTC. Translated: CASSRTVGEQYF.

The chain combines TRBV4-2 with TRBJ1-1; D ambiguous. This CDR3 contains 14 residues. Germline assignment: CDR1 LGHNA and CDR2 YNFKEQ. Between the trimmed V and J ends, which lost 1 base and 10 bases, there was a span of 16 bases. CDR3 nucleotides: TGTGCCAGCAGCCAAGGTTCTGGACTCGTCGGAGCTTTCTTT. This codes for CASSQGSGLVGAFF.

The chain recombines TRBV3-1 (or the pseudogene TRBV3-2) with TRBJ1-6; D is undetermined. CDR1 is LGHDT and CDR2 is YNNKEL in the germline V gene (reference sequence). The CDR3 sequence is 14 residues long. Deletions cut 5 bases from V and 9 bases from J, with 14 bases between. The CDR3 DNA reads TGTGCCAGCAGCTCAGAGAAGGAAAGTTCACCCCTCCACTTT. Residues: CASSSEKESSPLHF.

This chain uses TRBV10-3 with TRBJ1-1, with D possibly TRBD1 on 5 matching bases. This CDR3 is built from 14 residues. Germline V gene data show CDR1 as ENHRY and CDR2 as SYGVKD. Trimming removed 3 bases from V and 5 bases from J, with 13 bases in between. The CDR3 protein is CAISDSGRWTEAFF. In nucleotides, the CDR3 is TGTGCCATCAGTGACTCGGGGCGATGGACTGAAGCTTTCTTT.

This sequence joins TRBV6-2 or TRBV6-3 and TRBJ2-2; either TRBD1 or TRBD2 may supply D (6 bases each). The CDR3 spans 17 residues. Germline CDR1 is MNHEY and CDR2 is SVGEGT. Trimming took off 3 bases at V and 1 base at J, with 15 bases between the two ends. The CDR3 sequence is CASSYSLRGLNTGELFF. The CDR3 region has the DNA TGTGCCAGCAGTTATAGTTTACGGGGGCTGAACACCGGGGAGCTGTTTTTT.

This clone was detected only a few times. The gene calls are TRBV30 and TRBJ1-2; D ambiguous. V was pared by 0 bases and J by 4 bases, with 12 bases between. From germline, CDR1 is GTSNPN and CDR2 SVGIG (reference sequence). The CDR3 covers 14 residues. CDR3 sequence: CAWSVWSKGYGYTF. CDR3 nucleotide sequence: TGTGCCTGGAGTGTATGGTCGAAAGGCTATGGCTACACCTTC.

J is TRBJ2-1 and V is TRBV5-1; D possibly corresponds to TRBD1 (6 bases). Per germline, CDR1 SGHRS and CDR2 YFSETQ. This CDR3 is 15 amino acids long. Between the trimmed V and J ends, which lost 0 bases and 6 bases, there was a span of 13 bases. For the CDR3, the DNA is TGCGCCAGCAGCTTGGCGGGCTTACAGGGCAATGAGCAGTTCTTC. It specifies CASSLAGLQGNEQFF.

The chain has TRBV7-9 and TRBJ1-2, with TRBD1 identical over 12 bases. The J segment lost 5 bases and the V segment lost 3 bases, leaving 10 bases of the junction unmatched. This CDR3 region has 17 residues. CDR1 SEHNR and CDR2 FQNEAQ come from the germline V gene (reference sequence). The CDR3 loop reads CASSLGQGAGGFYGYTF. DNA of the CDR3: TGTGCCAGCAGCTTGGGACAGGGGGCGGGAGGGTTTTATGGCTACACCTTC.

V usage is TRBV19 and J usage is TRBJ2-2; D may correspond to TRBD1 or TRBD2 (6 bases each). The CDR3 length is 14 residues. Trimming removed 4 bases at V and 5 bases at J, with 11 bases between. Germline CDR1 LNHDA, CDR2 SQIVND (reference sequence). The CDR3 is CASSTTGGTGELFF. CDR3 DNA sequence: TGTGCCAGTAGTACGACAGGAGGGACCGGGGAGCTGTTTTTT. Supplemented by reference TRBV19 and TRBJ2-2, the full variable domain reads DGGITQSPKYLFRKEGQNVTLSCEQNLNHDAMYWYRQDPGQGLRLIYYSQIVNDFQKGDIAEGYSVSREKKESFPLTVTSAQKNPTAFYLCASSTTGGTGELFFGEGSRLTVL.

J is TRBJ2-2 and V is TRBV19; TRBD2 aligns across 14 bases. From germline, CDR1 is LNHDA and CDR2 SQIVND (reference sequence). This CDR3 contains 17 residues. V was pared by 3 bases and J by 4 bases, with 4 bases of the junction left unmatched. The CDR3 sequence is CASSIRTSGGLTGELFF. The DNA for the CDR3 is TGTGCCAGTAGTATTCGGACTAGCGGGGGGCTCACCGGGGAGCTGTTTTTT. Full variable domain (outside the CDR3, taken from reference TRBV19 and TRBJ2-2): DGGITQSPKYLFRKEGQNVTLSCEQNLNHDAMYWYRQDPGQGLRLIYYSQIVNDFQKGDIAEGYSVSREKKESFPLTVTSAQKNPTAFYLCASSIRTSGGLTGELFFGEGSRLTVL.

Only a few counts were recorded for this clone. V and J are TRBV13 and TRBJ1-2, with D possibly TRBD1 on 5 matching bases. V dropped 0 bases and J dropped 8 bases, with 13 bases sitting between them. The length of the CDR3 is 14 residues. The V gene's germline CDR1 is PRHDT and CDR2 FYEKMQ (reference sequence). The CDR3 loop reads CASSLGRRGGGYTF. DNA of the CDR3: TGTGCCAGCAGCTTAGGCCGGAGGGGAGGAGGCTACACCTTC.

CDR3 DNA: TGTGCCAGCAGCGGGGGGGAGGATGAAGCTTTCTTT. Translated, it gives CASSGGEDEAFF. The V gene is TRBV9, the J gene TRBJ1-1, with TRBD1 as a possible D gene (5 bases). The CDR3 is 12 amino acids. The germline V gene has CDR1 SGDLS and CDR2 YYNGEE. V lost 3 bases to trimming and J lost 7 bases, with 10 bases between them.

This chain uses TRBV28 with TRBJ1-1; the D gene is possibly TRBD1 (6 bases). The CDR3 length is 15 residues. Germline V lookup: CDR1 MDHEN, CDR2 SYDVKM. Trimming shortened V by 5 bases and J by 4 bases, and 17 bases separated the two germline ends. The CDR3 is CASSRHVQGFTEAFF. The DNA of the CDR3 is TGTGCCAGCAGTCGTCATGTACAGGGTTTCACTGAAGCTTTCTTT.

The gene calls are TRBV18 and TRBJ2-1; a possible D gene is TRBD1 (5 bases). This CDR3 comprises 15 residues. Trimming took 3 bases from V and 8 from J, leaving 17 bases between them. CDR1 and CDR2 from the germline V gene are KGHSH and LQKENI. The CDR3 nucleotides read TGTGCCAGCTCACCCCGAGACAGACCCTTGTATGAGCAGTTCTTC. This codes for CASSPRDRPLYEQFF.

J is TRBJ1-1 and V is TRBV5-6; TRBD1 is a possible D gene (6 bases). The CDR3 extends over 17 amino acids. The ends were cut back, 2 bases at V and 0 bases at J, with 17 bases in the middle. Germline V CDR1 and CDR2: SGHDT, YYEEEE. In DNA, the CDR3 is TGTGCCAGCAGCTTTCTACAGGGTATCGGCCTGAACACTGAAGCTTTCTTT. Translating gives CASSFLQGIGLNTEAFF.

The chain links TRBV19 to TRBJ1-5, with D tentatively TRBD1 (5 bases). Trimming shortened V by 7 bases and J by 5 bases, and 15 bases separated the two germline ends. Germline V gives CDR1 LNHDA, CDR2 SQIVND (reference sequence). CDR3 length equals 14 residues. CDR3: CASNPDVGDQPQHF. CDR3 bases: TGTGCCAGTAATCCGGACGTGGGGGATCAGCCCCAGCATTTT.

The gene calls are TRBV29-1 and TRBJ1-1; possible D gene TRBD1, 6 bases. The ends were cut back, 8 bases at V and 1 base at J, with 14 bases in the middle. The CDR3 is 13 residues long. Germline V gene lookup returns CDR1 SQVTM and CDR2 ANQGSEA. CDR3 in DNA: TGCAGCTTCCTCGGGGGGCCGAACACTGAAGCTTTCTTT. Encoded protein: CSFLGGPNTEAFF.